This T cell receptor (beta chain) was sequenced for a study of cytomegalovirus exposure and HLA in healthy donors. Per germline, CDR1 SGHVS and CDR2 FQNEAQ. Deletions cut 2 bases from V and 3 bases from J, with 7 bases between. This CDR3 is built from 13 residues. In this sample, this clone turned up once. The PCR had 60 Vbeta and 13 Jbeta primers. Profiling relied on immunoSEQ multiplex PCR, and the TCRdb table lists in-frame clones only, not all of them. The profile covers about 140,000 clones, with roughly 80% appearing a single time and 4.5% taken by the ten largest. This clonotype was sampled from a man in his forties in good health and CMV-seronegative. The genes are TRBV7-8 and TRBJ1-1; a possible D gene is TRBD1 (5 bases). The sequencing sample was made of PBMCs. The CDR3 DNA reads as TGTGCCAGCAGCTTACGCAGGGACACTGAAGCTTTCTTT. It encodes CASSLRRDTEAFF.